The 6 T cell receptor beta chains in this list originate from one sample, sequenced in a study of T cells in Graves' hyperthyroidism and ophthalmopathy. RNA transcripts yielded amplified TCR beta CDR3 regions. Researchers ran a first-round RT-PCR on the TCR CDR3 using the HTBI primer set. Each CDR3 protein gets one entry after TCRdb re-called the multiplex PCR reads with MiXCR. The table records a few hundred thousand distinct CDR3 sequences, 16% of them present only once. The material sequenced was blood. These receptors were collected from a woman aged 35 to 49 with Graves' ophthalmopathy.

The chain has TRBV6-1 and TRBJ2-2; TRBD2 matches at 12 bases. Trimming cost V 6 bases and J 5 bases; bases outside gene matches: 10. The germline gives CDR1 MNHNS, CDR2 SASEGT. The CDR3 contains 17 residues. Written as DNA, the CDR3 is TGTGCCAGCAGCCCAGGGGGACTAGCGGGCGGTACCGGGGAGCTGTTTTTT. Protein: CASSPGGLAGGTGELFF.

In its sample, this clonotype was seen once. A junction boundary mismatches the germline segment, possibly from a read error. This chain joins TRBV6-1 and TRBJ1-2, with D perhaps matching TRBD1 (6 bases). The CDR3 length is 14 residues. Germline V gene lookup returns CDR1 MNHNS and CDR2 SASEGT. CDR3 residues: CASSEGQGKGGHTF. The CDR3 coding sequence is TGTGCCAGCAGTGAAGGCCAGGGGAAGGGTGGCCACACCTTC.

This clonotype was seen at least ten times. This chain links TRBV11-1 with TRBJ2-3; D not certain. Trimming pared 6 bases from V and 4 bases from J, leaving 11 bases between. Germline V gives CDR1 SGHAT, CDR2 FQDESV (reference sequence). CDR3 size: 13 residues. The DNA for the CDR3 is TGTGCCAGCAGACCCTACCAGGCAGATACGCAGTATTTT. Its translation: CASRPYQADTQYF. Full variable domain (remainder filled in from reference TRBV11-1 and TRBJ2-3): EAEVAQSPRYKITEKSQAVAFWCDPISGHATLYWYRQILGQGPELLVQFQDESVVDDSQLPKDRFSAERLKGVDSTLKIQPAELGDSAMYLCASRPYQADTQYFGPGTRLTVL.

This clonotype came up many times. The chain recombines TRBV18 with TRBJ2-5; D remains unclear. Germline CDR1 is KGHSH and CDR2 is LQKENI. Trimming left V 1 base short and J 5 bases short, with 11 bases between. The CDR3 loop spans 14 amino acids. This chain's CDR3 is CASSPQDGSETQYF. CDR3 DNA sequence: TGTGCCAGCTCACCACAGGACGGCTCCGAGACCCAGTACTTC.

The table lists this clonotype with many counts. The chain joins TRBV2 to TRBJ1-1; D is ambiguous. The germline CDR1 and CDR2 sequences are SNHLY and FYNNEI. CDR3 size: 13 residues. The V gene lost 6 bases and the J gene lost 5 bases, with 13 bases spanning the gap. In DNA form, the CDR3 reads TGTGCCAGCAGCTGGGGTCGGGGAACTGAAGCTTTCTTT. Translation gives CASSWGRGTEAFF.

This clonotype has ten or more counts. The chain couples TRBV28 to TRBJ1-5, with 10 bases lining up with TRBD1. With V trimmed by 8 bases and J by 4 bases, 11 bases remained unmatched. This CDR3 is 16 amino acids long. Germline values: CDR1 MDHEN, CDR2 SYDVKM. The CDR3 protein is CASLRDRGQRNQPQHF. CDR3 sequence (DNA): TGTGCCAGCCTTAGGGACAGGGGCCAACGGAATCAGCCCCAGCATTTT.